This T cell receptor beta chain came from a study of blood T cell repertoires in COVID-19. With 6 bases clipped from V and 7 bases from J, the junction kept 8 bases outside the gene matches. Per the germline V gene, CDR1 is MRHNA and CDR2 is SNTAGT. CDR3 length equals 14 residues. Data came from immunoSEQ multiplex PCR; TCRdb stores just in-frame clones and leaves some out. This sample has approximately 250,000 clones, with 85% found just once. This clonotype was sampled from a woman aged 55-69 years with active or convalescent COVID-19. What was sequenced was peripheral blood. The chain joins TRBV6-4 to TRBJ1-1; 10 bases map to TRBD1. CDR3 amino acids: CASRPGQGLGEAFF. Written as DNA, the CDR3 is TGTGCCAGCAGACCGGGACAGGGGTTGGGTGAAGCTTTCTTT.